This T cell receptor beta chain was recovered during a study of CD8+CD57+ T cells in acquired aplastic anemia. Across the whole study: Recorded DNA amounts for sorted CD4+ and CD8+ cells had an average of approximately 3 ug.

Genomic DNA was employed as the template in profiling TCR beta VDJ and CDR3. Each CDR3 protein is one row after TCRdb ran MiXCR on the reads. The repertoire has 80,000 to 100,000 distinct CDR3 sequences, 55% to 70% of them found once; the top ten carry about 60%. Notes on the study in general: Patients and controls were found to share twenty-nine CD8+ CDR3 sequences. Patients versus controls showed no significant CD8+ Simpson's diversity difference.

This CDR3 contains 15 residues. V was pared by 5 bases and J by 4 bases, with 12 bases of the junction left unmatched. Per germline, CDR1 DFQATT and CDR2 SNEGSKA (reference sequence). All patients picked for sequencing had shown, by flow cytometry, an expansion of CD8+CD57+ cells. The study sampled blood from patients who had received no therapy. On this clonotype: Its antigen is undetermined.

The V and J genes are TRBV20-1 and TRBJ2-7, with 9 bases aligning to TRBD1. The origin of this receptor is a human donor with aplastic anemia. The sample consisted of sorted CD4+, CD8+, or CD8+CD57+ T cells (not recorded which) from PBMCs. CDR3 protein: CSAPHQGQGRYEQYF. As DNA, the CDR3 is TGCAGTGCTCCACACCAAGGACAGGGGAGGTACGAGCAGTACTTC.